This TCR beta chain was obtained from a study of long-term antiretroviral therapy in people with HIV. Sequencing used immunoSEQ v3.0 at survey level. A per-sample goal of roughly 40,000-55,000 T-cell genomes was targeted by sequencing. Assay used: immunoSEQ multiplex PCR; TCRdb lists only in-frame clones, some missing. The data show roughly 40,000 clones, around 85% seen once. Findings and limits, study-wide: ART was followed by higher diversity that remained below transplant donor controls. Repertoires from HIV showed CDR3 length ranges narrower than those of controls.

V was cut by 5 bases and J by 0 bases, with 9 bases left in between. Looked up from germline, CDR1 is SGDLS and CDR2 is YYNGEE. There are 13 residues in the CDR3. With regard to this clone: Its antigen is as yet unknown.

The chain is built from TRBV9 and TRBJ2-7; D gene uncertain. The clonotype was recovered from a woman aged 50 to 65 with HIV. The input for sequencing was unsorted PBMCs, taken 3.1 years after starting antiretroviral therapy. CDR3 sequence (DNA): TGTGCCAGCAGTCGTCCCGACTCCTACGAGCAGTACTTC. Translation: CASSRPDSYEQYF.